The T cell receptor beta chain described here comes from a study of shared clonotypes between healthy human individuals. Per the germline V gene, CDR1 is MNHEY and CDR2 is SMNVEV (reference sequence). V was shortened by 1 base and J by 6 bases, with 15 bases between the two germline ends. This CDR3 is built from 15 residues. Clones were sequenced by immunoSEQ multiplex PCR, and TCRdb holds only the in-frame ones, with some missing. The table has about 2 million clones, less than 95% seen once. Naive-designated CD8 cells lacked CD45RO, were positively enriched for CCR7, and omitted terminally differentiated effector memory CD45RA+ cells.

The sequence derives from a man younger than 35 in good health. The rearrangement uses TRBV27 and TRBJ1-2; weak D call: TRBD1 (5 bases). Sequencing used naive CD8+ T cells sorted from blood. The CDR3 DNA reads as TGTGCCAGCAGTTTATTGGGACCGGAGGCCGATGGCTACACCTTC. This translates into CASSLLGPEADGYTF.